Presented here are 13 T cell receptor beta chains from one specimen sequenced in a study of immune evolution from preneoplasia to lung adenocarcinoma. This table comes from immunoSEQ multiplex PCR, and its TCRdb copy is limited to in-frame clones, with some not included. The table lists approximately 7,200 clones, 77% of them singletons. The sequencing sample was made of FFPE lung adenocarcinoma in situ tissue. These receptors all stem from a person aged 55 to 79 with lung adenocarcinoma.

The chain is built from TRBV7-9 and TRBJ1-2; D uncertain. This CDR3 is 13 amino acids long. The V end lost 5 bases, the J end lost 8 bases, and 15 bases lay between the germline ends. Germline V CDR1 and CDR2: SEHNR, FQNEAQ (reference sequence). The CDR3, as DNA: TGTGCCAGCAGCCCCAGCGGTTATCGGGGCTACACCTTC. It is translated as CASSPSGYRGYTF.

J is TRBJ1-1 and V is TRBV9; TRBD1 agrees at 7 bases. The CDR3 sequence is 15 residues long. V gave up 0 bases and J gave up 0 bases; unmatched junction bases: 2. Germline-derived CDR1 and CDR2 are SGDLS and YYNGEE. The chain's CDR3 is CASSVATGMNTEAFF. In DNA, the CDR3 is TGTGCCAGCAGCGTAGCGACAGGGATGAACACTGAAGCTTTCTTT.

This chain links TRBV27 with TRBJ2-1; TRBD1 matches at 8 bases. CDR3 length equals 15 residues. Unmatched junction bases numbered 6, after V lost 8 bases and J lost 0 bases. The V gene's germline CDR1 is MNHEY and CDR2 SMNVEV (reference sequence). CDR3 coding DNA: TGTGCCAGCGTGGCAGGGGGCTACTCCTACAATGAGCAGTTCTTC. This translates into CASVAGGYSYNEQFF.

This clone has only a few counts. The chain links TRBV7-9 to TRBJ2-5; possibly TRBD1 or TRBD2 for D (5 bases each). Between the trimmed V and J ends, which lost 5 bases and 2 bases, there was a span of 15 bases. Germline CDR1 reads SEHNR; CDR2 reads FQNEAQ (reference sequence). This CDR3 has 15 amino acids. This chain's CDR3 is CASSPPGAFQETQYF. The CDR3 DNA sequence: TGTGCCAGCAGCCCCCCCGGGGCCTTTCAAGAGACCCAGTACTTC. The variable domain in full, completed from reference TRBV7-9 and TRBJ2-5, reads DTGVSQNPRHKITKRGQNVTFRCDPISEHNRLYWYRQTLGQGPEFLTYFQNEAQLEKSRLLSDRFSAERPKGSFSTLEIQRTEQGDSAMYLCASSPPGAFQETQYFGPGTRLLVL.

This clone was found once. The same CDR3 arises from other DNA sequences in this sample as well. The gene calls are TRBV11-3 and TRBJ2-2; D gene ambiguous. This CDR3 is 14 amino acids long. The V and J ends lost 3 bases and 0 bases respectively, with 5 bases between them. Germline loops: CDR1 SGHNT, CDR2 YENEEA. CDR3 region: CASSLNPNTGELFF. CDR3 bases: TGTGCCAGCAGCTTGAACCCGAACACCGGGGAGCTGTTTTTT.

This clone was recorded once. This chain connects TRBV19 to TRBJ2-7, with 8 bases lining up with TRBD1. The CDR3 has 15 amino acids. V dropped 2 bases and J dropped 1; count of bases not matched to a gene: 4. Germline CDR1 reads LNHDA; CDR2 reads SQIVND (reference sequence). CDR3 protein: CASSIQGAGSYEQYF. CDR3 bases: TGTGCCAGTAGTATACAGGGGGCTGGGTCCTACGAGCAGTACTTC.

The chain uses TRBV7-3 and TRBJ2-2, with D maybe TRBD1 (6 bases). The CDR3 length is 14 residues. The V end lost 5 bases, the J end lost 5 bases, and 12 bases lay between the germline ends. The germline CDR1 and CDR2 sequences are SGHTA and FQGTGA. CDR3 nucleotides: TGTGCCAGCAGCCCGGACACAGGGACCGGGGAGCTGTTTTTT. Amino acids: CASSPDTGTGELFF.

This rearrangement joins TRBV9 to TRBJ2-7; no clear D gene. Between the trimmed V and J ends, which lost 0 bases and 2 bases, there was a span of 12 bases. The germline gives CDR1 SGDLS, CDR2 YYNGEE. CDR3 length: 15 residues. The CDR3, as DNA: TGTGCCAGCAGCGTAGAGGTAGGGCCCCCCTACGAGCAGTACTTC. Translating it yields CASSVEVGPPYEQYF.

This clone was counted only a few times. V usage is TRBV7-9 and J usage is TRBJ1-1, with 7 bases identical to TRBD1. J was trimmed by 2 bases and V by 5 bases; bases with no gene match: 17. This CDR3 has 18 residues. CDR1 is SEHNR, CDR2 FQNEAQ, per germline (reference sequence). CDR3 loop: CASSDPVALDRLNTEAFF. DNA of the CDR3: TGTGCCAGCAGCGACCCTGTAGCTCTGGACAGGCTCAACACTGAAGCTTTCTTT. Combining the CDR3 with reference TRBV7-9 and TRBJ1-1 gives the whole variable domain DTGVSQNPRHKITKRGQNVTFRCDPISEHNRLYWYRQTLGQGPEFLTYFQNEAQLEKSRLLSDRFSAERPKGSFSTLEIQRTEQGDSAMYLCASSDPVALDRLNTEAFFGQGTRLTVV.

In its sample, this clone was seen a few times. This chain connects TRBV29-1 to TRBJ2-7; no reliable D call. In germline, CDR1 is SQVTM, CDR2 ANQGSEA. V was shortened by 2 bases and J by 2 bases, with 13 bases between the two germline ends. This CDR3 is built from 14 residues. CDR3 in amino acids: CSVEPTGHPYEQYF. For the CDR3, the DNA is TGCAGCGTTGAACCCACCGGGCATCCCTACGAGCAGTACTTC.

The rearrangement joins TRBV13 to TRBJ1-2; 10 bases line up with TRBD1. CDR3 length: 14 amino acids. Germline trimming cut 4 bases from V and 8 bases from J; bases unmatched to any gene: 7. Germline V gives CDR1 PRHDT, CDR2 FYEKMQ (reference sequence). This CDR3 reads CASSSGTGEAGYTF. CDR3 nucleotides: TGTGCCAGCAGCTCCGGGACAGGGGAGGCCGGCTACACCTTC.

The J gene is TRBJ2-1, the V gene TRBV9; possibly TRBD2 for D (6 bases). Trimming took 0 bases from V and 2 from J, leaving 9 bases between them. The CDR3 runs to 15 residues. Germline CDR1 SGDLS, CDR2 YYNGEE. CDR3 sequence reads: CASSVAGDAYNEQFF. The CDR3 DNA reads TGTGCCAGCAGCGTAGCGGGGGATGCCTACAATGAGCAGTTCTTC.

The chain joins TRBV9 to TRBJ2-5, with D maybe TRBD1 (5 bases). V was trimmed by 1 base and J by 3 bases, leaving 10 bases between them. The length of the CDR3 is 14 residues. The germline CDR1 and CDR2 sequences are SGDLS and YYNGEE. The CDR3 DNA reads as TGTGCCAGCAGCGTAACAGGTGGGGAAGAGACCCAGTACTTC. Residues: CASSVTGGEETQYF.